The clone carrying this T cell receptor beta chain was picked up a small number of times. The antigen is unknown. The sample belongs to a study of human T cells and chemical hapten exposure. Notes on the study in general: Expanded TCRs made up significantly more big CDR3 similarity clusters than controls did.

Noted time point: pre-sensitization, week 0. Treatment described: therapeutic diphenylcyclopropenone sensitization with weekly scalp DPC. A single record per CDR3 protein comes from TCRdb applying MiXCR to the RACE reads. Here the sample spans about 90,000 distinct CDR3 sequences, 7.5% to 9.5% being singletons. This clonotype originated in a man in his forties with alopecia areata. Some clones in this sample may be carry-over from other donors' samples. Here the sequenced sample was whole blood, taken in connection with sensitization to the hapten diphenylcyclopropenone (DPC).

The CDR3 DNA sequence: TGTGCCAGCAGCTTAGGGGGGGGAAGGAGCAATCAGCCCCAGCATTTT. This encodes CASSLGGGRSNQPQHF. The genes are TRBV13 and TRBJ1-5, with D possibly TRBD1 on 5 matching bases. Germline V gene lookup returns CDR1 PRHDT and CDR2 FYEKMQ (reference sequence). The V end was cut by 0 bases, the J end by 1 base, with 10 bases between. The CDR3 sequence is 16 residues long.